The rows below give T cell receptor beta chains drawn from one sample of a study of CD8 T cells in ankylosing spondylitis. Via MiXCR, TCRdb re-called the 5' RACE reads, giving one row per CDR3 protein. This sample carries 130,000 or so distinct CDR3 sequences, around 7% of them seen once, and the ten largest clones take 9% to 15%. Input material: blood, either unsorted or a sorted T cell fraction (not recorded which). These receptors were collected from a male donor with ankylosing spondylitis or in good health (not recorded which). Both conserved end residues are part of each CDR3. The D gene is left open where the match is weak. Clone size, where shown, is once, few, many, or a class for clones that have expanded.

>TRBJ2-7|.|TRBD1|TRBV5-1
TGCGCCAGCAGCCCTCCGCCAGGGGGCTCCTACGAGCAGTACTTC
CASSPPPGGSYEQYF
>TRBJ2-7|many|.|TRBV7-9
TGTGCCAGCAGCTTCTTAGGGGAGGACGAGCAGTACTTC
CASSFLGEDEQYF
>TRBJ1-1|.|.|TRBV4-3
TGCGCCAGCAGCCAAGATAGTGGTGGGGTGGGGCTAAACACTGAAGCTTTCTTT
CASSQDSGGVGLNTEAFF
>TRBJ2-2|many|.|TRBV6-6
TGTGCCAGCAGTTCCGGCGGACTGGTAGGGCTGTTTTTT
CASSSGGLVGLFF
>TRBJ2-3|many|TRBD2|TRBV10-2
TGCGCCAGCAGTGACCTAACCCTAGCGGGGGGGTTCCCTCCAGATACGCAGTATTTT
CASSDLTLAGGFPPDTQYF
>TRBJ2-3|many|.|TRBV9
TGTGCCAGCAATGGGGGGGGCAGCACAGATACGCAGTATTTT
CASNGGGSTDTQYF
>TRBJ2-1|.|.|TRBV3-1
TGTGCCTGCTGCCAGGGCTCCCGCGCCACCAATGAGCAGTTCTTC
CACCQGSRATNEQFF
>TRBJ2-1|many|TRBD2|TRBV5-1
TGCGCCAGCAGCTTGGAGGCTAGCGGGGGGACCTACAATGAGCAGTTCTTC
CASSLEASGGTYNEQFF
>TRBJ2-1|many|.|TRBV20-1
TGCAGTGCTCACTCTGGTACGGGGGACACCCGGCAGTTCTTC
CSAHSGTGDTRQFF
>TRBJ2-5|many|TRBD2|TRBV6-6
TGTGCCAGCAGCCAAGGGACTAGTGTGTTCCAGTACTTC
CASSQGTSVFQYF
>TRBJ1-1|many|.|TRBV18
TGTGCCAGCTCAGCCACGCGGGGGGTCAAGGACACTGAAGCTTTCTTT
CASSATRGVKDTEAFF
>TRBJ2-1|many|TRBD2|TRBV20-1
TGCAGTGCTAGAGGGGGACTAGCGGTAGAGGAGGAGCAGTTCTTC
CSARGGLAVEEEQFF
>TRBJ2-5|many|.|TRBV28
TGTGCCAGCAGTCGACGGACTCAAGAGACCCAGTACTTC
CASSRRTQETQYF
>TRBJ2-1|many|TRBD2|TRBV7-7
TGTGCTAGCAGCTGGGGACTAGCGGGAGAGGATGAGCAGTTCTTC
CASSWGLAGEDEQFF
>TRBJ1-1|many|TRBD1|TRBV12-3/TRBV12-4
TGTGCCAGCAGGACCCAGGGGGACACTGAAGCTTTCTTT
CASRTQGDTEAFF
>TRBJ1-1|many|.|TRBV5-1
TGCGCCAGCAGCTTGGGGGGGGATGCGACCGAAGCTTTCTTT
CASSLGGDATEAFF
>TRBJ2-5|many|.|TRBV7-2
TGTGCCAGCAGCTTCCGTGTGGAGACCCAGTACTTC
CASSFRVETQYF
>TRBJ2-5|.|.|TRBV5-5
TGTGCCAGCAGCTTGGGACAGAAGATCGGGGAGACCCAGTACTTC
CASSLGQKIGETQYF
>TRBJ2-1|many|.|TRBV20-1
TGCAGTGCTGCCTATCCCGGGACTCCCCAGATTTTCTACAATGAGCAGTTCTTC
CSAAYPGTPQIFYNEQFF
>TRBJ2-5|many|.|TRBV20-1
TGCAGTGCTAGAGAGGGGCGGGTCCTCCTCCAAGAGACCCAGTACTTC
CSAREGRVLLQETQYF
>TRBJ2-3|few|TRBD2|TRBV6-4
TGTGCCACCATGGGGGCTAGCGGGGTCACCTACATTGATACGCAGTATTTT
CATMGASGVTYIDTQYF
>TRBJ2-2|many|TRBD2|TRBV5-1
TGCGCCAGCAGCTTTTTAGCGGGGGGCAACACCGGGGAGCTGTTTTTT
CASSFLAGGNTGELFF
>TRBJ2-5|many|.|TRBV7-7
TGTGCCAGCAGCTTAGTGGGGCTTCAAGAGACCCAGTACTTC
CASSLVGLQETQYF
>TRBJ1-1|many|.|TRBV15
TGTGCCACCAGCACGCAACTCATGAACACTGAAGCTTTCTTT
CATSTQLMNTEAFF
>TRBJ2-1|many|TRBD2|TRBV2
TGTGCCAGCAAGACTAGCGTGGACAATGAGCAGTTCTTC
CASKTSVDNEQFF
>TRBJ1-2|many|TRBD1|TRBV2
TGTGCCAGCAGCCAACAGGGGAACTATGGCTACACCTTC
CASSQQGNYGYTF
>TRBJ2-7|.|.|TRBV29-1
TGCAGCGTTATCTCCCCAGAGAGGTACGAGCAGTACTTC
CSVISPERYEQYF
>TRBJ2-1|many|.|TRBV11-3
TGTGCCAGCAGCTCGGACGGCGGATACAATGAGCAGTTCTTC
CASSSDGGYNEQFF
>TRBJ1-2|many|.|TRBV20-1
TGCAGTGCCGGTCGAGGGGCAAACTATGGCTACACCTTC
CSAGRGANYGYTF
>TRBJ2-5|.|.|TRBV29-1
TGCAGCGTTGAATGGCCCGGCAGGTCGAAGACCCAGTACTTC
CSVEWPGRSKTQYF
>TRBJ1-4|many|.|TRBV5-1
TGCGCCAGCAGCTTGACGCTCAATGAAAAACTGTTTTTT
CASSLTLNEKLFF
>TRBJ2-1|many|.|TRBV29-1
TGCAGCGTTGAGACGGGACAAATATACAATGAGCAGTTCTTC
CSVETGQIYNEQFF
>TRBJ1-6|many|.|TRBV5-1
TGCGCCAGCAGCTTGGAAGGGTTACCCTATAATTCACCCCTCCACTTT
CASSLEGLPYNSPLHF
>TRBJ2-1|many|.|TRBV5-5
TGTGCCAGCAGCTTGGACGCCGACGGAAGCTCCTACAATGAGCAGTTCTTC
CASSLDADGSSYNEQFF
>TRBJ1-4|many|.|TRBV5-5
TGTGCCAGCAGACCGTTACAGGGCACCAATGAAAAACTGTTTTTT
CASRPLQGTNEKLFF
>TRBJ2-7|many|TRBD1|TRBV5-1
TGCGCCAGCACCCCTGGGACAGGGGGGATCGAGCAGTACTTC
CASTPGTGGIEQYF
>TRBJ2-1|many|TRBD2|TRBV5-1
TGCGCCAGCAGCCCAACAACTAGCGGGAACCGAAATGAGCAGTTCTTC
CASSPTTSGNRNEQFF
>TRBJ1-6|many|.|TRBV6-1
TGTGCCAGCAGCCCCCCTTCATCGGGGAGTTCACCCCTCCACTTT
CASSPPSSGSSPLHF
>TRBJ2-5|many|TRBD2|TRBV5-1
TGCGCCAGCAGCACTAGCGGGGACAAAGAGACCCAGTACTTC
CASSTSGDKETQYF
>TRBJ2-5|many|.|TRBV29-1
TGCAGCGTTAAACAGCTAGTTCAAGAGACCCAGTACTTC
CSVKQLVQETQYF
>TRBJ1-2|many|TRBD1|TRBV27
TGTGCCAGCAGTCCATCGACAGGGTCGGCCGAGGGCTATGGCTACACCTTC
CASSPSTGSAEGYGYTF
>TRBJ1-3|.|.|TRBV5-1
TGCGCCAGCAGCTTGACGGGGCTCTCTGGAAACACCATATATTTT
CASSLTGLSGNTIYF